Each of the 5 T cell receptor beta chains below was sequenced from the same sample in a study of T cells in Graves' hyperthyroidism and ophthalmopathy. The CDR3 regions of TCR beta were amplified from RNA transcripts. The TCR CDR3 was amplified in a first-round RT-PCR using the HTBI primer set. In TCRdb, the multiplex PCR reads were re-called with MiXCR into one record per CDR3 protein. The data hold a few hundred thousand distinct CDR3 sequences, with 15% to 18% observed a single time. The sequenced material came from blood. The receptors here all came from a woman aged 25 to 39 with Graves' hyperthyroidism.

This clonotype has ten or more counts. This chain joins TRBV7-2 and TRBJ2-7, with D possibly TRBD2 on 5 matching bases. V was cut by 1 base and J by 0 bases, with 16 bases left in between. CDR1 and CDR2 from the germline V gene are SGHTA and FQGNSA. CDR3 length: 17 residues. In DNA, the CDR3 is TGTGCCAGCAGCTTAGAGGGTCCGCGGGTAAGCTCCTACGAGCAGTACTTC. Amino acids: CASSLEGPRVSSYEQYF.

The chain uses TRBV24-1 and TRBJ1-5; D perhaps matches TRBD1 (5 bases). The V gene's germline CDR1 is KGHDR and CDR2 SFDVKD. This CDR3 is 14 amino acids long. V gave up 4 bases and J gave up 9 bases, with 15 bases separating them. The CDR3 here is CATSEGHGGGPQHF. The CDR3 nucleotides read TGTGCCACCAGTGAAGGGCACGGGGGGGGGCCCCAGCATTTT.

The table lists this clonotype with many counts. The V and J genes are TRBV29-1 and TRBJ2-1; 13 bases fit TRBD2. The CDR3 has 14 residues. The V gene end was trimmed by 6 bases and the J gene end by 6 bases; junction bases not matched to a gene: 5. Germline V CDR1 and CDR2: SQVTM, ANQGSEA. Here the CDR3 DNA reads TGCAGCGTCGGGGGGACTAGCGGGGTCAATGAGCAGTTCTTC. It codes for CSVGGTSGVNEQFF.

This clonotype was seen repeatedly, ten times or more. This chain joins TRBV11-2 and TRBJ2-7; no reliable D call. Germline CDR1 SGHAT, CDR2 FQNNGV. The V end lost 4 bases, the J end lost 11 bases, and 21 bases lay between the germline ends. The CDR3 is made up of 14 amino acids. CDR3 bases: TGTGCCAGCAGCTCCAACCCGGACGGTGGGATAGAGTACTTC. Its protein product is CASSSNPDGGIEYF.

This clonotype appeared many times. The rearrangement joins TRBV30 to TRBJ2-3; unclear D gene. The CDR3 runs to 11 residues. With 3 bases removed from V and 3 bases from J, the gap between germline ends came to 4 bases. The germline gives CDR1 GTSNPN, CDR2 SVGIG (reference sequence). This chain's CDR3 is CAWSGTDTQYF. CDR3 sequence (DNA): TGTGCCTGGAGCGGAACAGATACGCAGTATTTT. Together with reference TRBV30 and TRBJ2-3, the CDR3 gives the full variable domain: SQTIHQWPATLVQPVGSPLSLECTVEGTSNPNLYWYRQAAGRGLQLLFYSVGIGQISSEVPQNLSASRPQDRQFILSSKKLLLSDSGFYLCAWSGTDTQYFGPGTRLTVL.